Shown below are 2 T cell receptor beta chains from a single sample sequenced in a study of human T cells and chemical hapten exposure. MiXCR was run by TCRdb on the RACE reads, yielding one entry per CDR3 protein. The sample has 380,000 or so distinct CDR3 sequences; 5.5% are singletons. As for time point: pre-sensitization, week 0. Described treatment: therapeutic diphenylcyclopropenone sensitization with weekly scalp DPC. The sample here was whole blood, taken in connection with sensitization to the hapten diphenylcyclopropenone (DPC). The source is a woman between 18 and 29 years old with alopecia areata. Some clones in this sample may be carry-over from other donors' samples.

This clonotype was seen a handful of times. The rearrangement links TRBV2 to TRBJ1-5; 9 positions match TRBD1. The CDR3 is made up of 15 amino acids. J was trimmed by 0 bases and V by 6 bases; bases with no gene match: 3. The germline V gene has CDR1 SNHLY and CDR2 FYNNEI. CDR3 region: CASSEDRGSNQPQHF. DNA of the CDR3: TGTGCCAGCAGCGAGGACAGGGGTAGCAATCAGCCCCAGCATTTT.

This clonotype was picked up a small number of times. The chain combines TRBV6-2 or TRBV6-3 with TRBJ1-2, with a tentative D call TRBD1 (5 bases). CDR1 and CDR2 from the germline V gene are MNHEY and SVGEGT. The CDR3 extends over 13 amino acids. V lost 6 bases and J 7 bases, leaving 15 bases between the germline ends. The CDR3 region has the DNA TGTGCCAGCAGCTACGGGCCAGGGTTTGGCTACACCTTC. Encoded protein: CASSYGPGFGYTF.